This TCR beta chain appears in the sequencing data of a study of monozygotic twins with cystic fibrosis. With 6 bases clipped from V and 4 bases from J, the junction kept 12 bases outside the gene matches. Germline CDR1 is MNHEY and CDR2 is SMNVEV (reference sequence). The CDR3 has 16 residues. Produced via immunoSEQ multiplex PCR; TCRdb's table is partial and in-frame only. The repertoire includes 13,000 to 15,000 clones, 75% to 90% of them detected once, and 0.73% sits in the top ten. J is TRBJ1-1 and V is TRBV27; 9 bases align to TRBD1. Sequencing was performed on blood. The origin of this receptor is a boy aged 5-17 years with cystic fibrosis. The CDR3 loop reads CASSPEQGAGGTEAFF. CDR3 nucleotide sequence: TGTGCCAGCAGCCCCGAACAGGGGGCCGGTGGCACTGAAGCTTTCTTT.